This record looks at one T cell receptor beta chain sequence and its context. Its target is not known. This specimen belongs to a study of cytomegalovirus exposure and HLA in healthy donors. Regarding the study as a whole: Listed as cytomegalovirus-associated were 150 or so TCR beta chains. In a later analysis, TCR beta V- and J-gene trimming showed a link to a missense DCLRE1C variant.

Use of 60 Vbeta and 13 Jbeta primers characterized the PCR. Measured with immunoSEQ multiplex PCR; TCRdb has only the in-frame clones, and not every one. The sample yields 100,000 to 150,000 clones, 65% to 80% seen once. This CDR3 contains 15 residues. The germline CDR1 and CDR2 sequences are SGHNT and YENEEA. The V gene end was trimmed by 3 bases and the J gene end by 5 bases; junction bases not matched to a gene: 8. Sequencing input: PBMCs. The receptor was isolated from a woman under 30 in good health and CMV-seronegative. V and J are TRBV11-3 and TRBJ2-5; 8 bases align to TRBD2. CDR3 in amino acids: CASSFSGGPGETQYF. The CDR3 DNA sequence: TGTGCCAGCAGCTTCTCGGGAGGGCCTGGTGAGACCCAGTACTTC.